The rows below give T cell receptor beta chains drawn from one sample of a study of post-analysis software for immune sequencing data. A single record per CDR3 protein comes from TCRdb applying MiXCR to the PCR reads. This sample carries about 820,000 distinct CDR3 sequences, roughly half of them seen once, and the ten largest clones take 4% to 5.5%. Sequencing was performed on blood. Receptors originate from a girl between 5 and 17 years old with multiple sclerosis. Each CDR3 is given with its conserved first and last residue. Each record gives: J gene, V gene, clone size, D gene, CDR3 protein, CDR3 DNA. D genes are given only for firm matches. Size tells how often a clone was seen (once, few, many) or the class of an expanded clone, and some rows leave it out.

J gene: TRBJ2-5
V gene: TRBV5-5
clone size: .
D gene: .
CDR3 protein: CASSYRDGGETQYF
CDR3 DNA: TGTGCCAGCAGCTACCGGGACGGCGGTGAGACCCAGTACTTC

J gene: TRBJ2-6
V gene: TRBV6-5
clone size: few
D gene: TRBD1
CDR3 protein: CASSSEGDREFSGANVLTF
CDR3 DNA: TGTGCCAGCAGTTCGGAGGGGGACAGGGAGTTCTCTGGGGCCAACGTCCTGACTTTC

J gene: TRBJ1-6
V gene: TRBV6-5
clone size: .
D gene: TRBD1
CDR3 protein: CASRSPGTANSPLHF
CDR3 DNA: TGTGCCAGCAGGTCCCCCGGGACAGCCAATTCACCCCTCCACTTT

J gene: TRBJ1-2
V gene: TRBV29-1
clone size: .
D gene: .
CDR3 protein: CSVGEGAGYGYTF
CDR3 DNA: TGCAGCGTTGGCGAGGGTGCGGGCTATGGCTACACCTTC

J gene: TRBJ1-2
V gene: TRBV6-6
clone size: few
D gene: TRBD1
CDR3 protein: CASRPTGAPHYGYTF
CDR3 DNA: TGTGCCAGCAGACCCACAGGGGCCCCTCACTATGGCTACACCTTC

J gene: TRBJ2-3
V gene: TRBV3-1
clone size: few
D gene: TRBD2
CDR3 protein: CASSQVQPAGGTDTQYF
CDR3 DNA: TGTGCCAGCAGCCAAGTTCAGCCAGCGGGAGGGACAGATACGCAGTATTTT

J gene: TRBJ2-4
V gene: TRBV12-3/TRBV12-4
clone size: few
D gene: .
CDR3 protein: CASRETGMAKNIQYF
CDR3 DNA: TGTGCCAGCAGAGAAACAGGGATGGCCAAAAACATTCAGTACTTC

J gene: TRBJ1-2
V gene: TRBV20-1
clone size: .
D gene: TRBD1
CDR3 protein: CSARGGQKGSGYTF
CDR3 DNA: TGCAGTGCTAGAGGGGGACAGAAAGGATCTGGCTACACCTTC

J gene: TRBJ2-3
V gene: TRBV29-1
clone size: .
D gene: TRBD2
CDR3 protein: CSQYASGSGGGTQYF
CDR3 DNA: TGCAGCCAGTACGCTAGCGGATCGGGGGGTGGTACGCAGTATTTT

J gene: TRBJ2-3
V gene: TRBV11-1
clone size: .
D gene: TRBD2
CDR3 protein: CASRPSGGLSDTQYF
CDR3 DNA: TGTGCCAGCAGACCTAGCGGGGGGCTCTCCGATACGCAGTATTTT

J gene: TRBJ1-2
V gene: TRBV6-5
clone size: few
D gene: TRBD1
CDR3 protein: CASSEGTGDGYTF
CDR3 DNA: TGTGCCAGCAGTGAAGGGACAGGGGACGGCTACACCTTC

J gene: TRBJ2-7
V gene: TRBV6-6
clone size: .
D gene: .
CDR3 protein: CASSYGQNHEQYF
CDR3 DNA: TGTGCCAGCAGTTACGGGCAGAACCACGAGCAGTACTTC

J gene: TRBJ2-7
V gene: TRBV4-1
clone size: few
D gene: .
CDR3 protein: CASSQKETYEQYF
CDR3 DNA: TGCGCCAGCAGCCAAAAAGAAACCTACGAGCAGTACTTC

J gene: TRBJ2-7
V gene: TRBV7-2
clone size: .
D gene: .
CDR3 protein: CASSLLGQTSYEQYF
CDR3 DNA: TGTGCCAGCAGCTTATTAGGACAGACCTCCTACGAGCAGTACTTC

J gene: TRBJ2-7
V gene: TRBV9
clone size: .
D gene: TRBD1
CDR3 protein: CASSVEDRAVDEQYF
CDR3 DNA: TGTGCCAGCAGCGTAGAGGACAGGGCGGTAGACGAGCAGTACTTC

J gene: TRBJ1-2
V gene: TRBV5-1
clone size: few
D gene: .
CDR3 protein: CASSTPTGYTF
CDR3 DNA: TGCGCCAGCAGCACGCCTACTGGCTACACCTTC

J gene: TRBJ1-2
V gene: TRBV6-1
clone size: .
D gene: .
CDR3 protein: CASNGRYYGGYTF
CDR3 DNA: TGTGCCAGCAACGGACGCTACTATGGAGGCTACACCTTC

J gene: TRBJ2-7
V gene: TRBV6-1
clone size: .
D gene: .
CDR3 protein: CASRTPVVLLTYEQYF
CDR3 DNA: TGTGCCAGCAGGACCCCGGTAGTGCTCCTGACCTACGAGCAGTACTTC

J gene: TRBJ1-2
V gene: TRBV5-1
clone size: .
D gene: .
CDR3 protein: CASSLAIGGSGYTF
CDR3 DNA: TGCGCCAGCAGCTTGGCCATTGGGGGTAGTGGCTACACCTTC

J gene: TRBJ1-2
V gene: TRBV2
clone size: .
D gene: .
CDR3 protein: CASAPGRLYGYTF
CDR3 DNA: TGTGCCAGCGCGCCGGGAAGACTCTATGGCTACACCTTC

J gene: TRBJ2-6
V gene: TRBV2
clone size: few
D gene: .
CDR3 protein: CASSVHQESGANVLTF
CDR3 DNA: TGTGCCAGCAGTGTGCACCAGGAATCTGGGGCCAACGTCCTGACTTTC

J gene: TRBJ2-7
V gene: TRBV5-1
clone size: .
D gene: TRBD1
CDR3 protein: CASLPGDSPYEQYF
CDR3 DNA: TGCGCCAGCCTTCCAGGGGACAGCCCCTACGAGCAGTACTTC

J gene: TRBJ2-3
V gene: TRBV6-1
clone size: few
D gene: .
CDR3 protein: CASTTRIGGGLTNTQYF
CDR3 DNA: TGTGCCAGCACCACGAGGATAGGGGGAGGCCTCACGAATACGCAGTATTTT

J gene: TRBJ2-7
V gene: TRBV20-1
clone size: .
D gene: TRBD1
CDR3 protein: CSARVGTGFYEQYF
CDR3 DNA: TGCAGTGCTAGAGTCGGGACAGGGTTCTACGAGCAGTACTTC

J gene: TRBJ1-2
V gene: TRBV20-1
clone size: .
D gene: .
CDR3 protein: CSAGTFRGYTF
CDR3 DNA: TGCAGTGCAGGGACGTTCAGGGGCTACACCTTC

J gene: TRBJ2-7
V gene: TRBV7-9
clone size: .
D gene: TRBD2
CDR3 protein: CASSPNIAGGTYEQYF
CDR3 DNA: TGTGCCAGCAGCCCCAATATAGCGGGGGGCACTTACGAGCAGTACTTC

J gene: TRBJ2-1
V gene: TRBV5-1
clone size: .
D gene: .
CDR3 protein: CASSLVSVGWTGGGGEQFF
CDR3 DNA: TGCGCCAGCAGCTTGGTTTCAGTTGGCTGGACAGGCGGCGGGGGTGAGCAGTTCTTC

J gene: TRBJ2-7
V gene: TRBV20-1
clone size: .
D gene: TRBD2
CDR3 protein: CSAREAGTYEQYF
CDR3 DNA: TGCAGTGCTAGAGAAGCGGGAACCTACGAGCAGTACTTC

J gene: TRBJ2-4
V gene: TRBV20-1
clone size: .
D gene: .
CDR3 protein: CSASPPELAKNIQYF
CDR3 DNA: TGCAGTGCTAGCCCTCCCGAGTTAGCCAAAAACATTCAGTACTTC

J gene: TRBJ1-2
V gene: TRBV27
clone size: .
D gene: TRBD1
CDR3 protein: CASKRDRDGYGYTF
CDR3 DNA: TGTGCCAGCAAGAGAGACAGGGATGGCTATGGCTACACCTTC

J gene: TRBJ2-1
V gene: TRBV20-1
clone size: few
D gene: .
CDR3 protein: CSASRGFTNEQFF
CDR3 DNA: TGCAGTGCTAGTAGGGGGTTTACAAATGAGCAGTTCTTC

J gene: TRBJ2-3
V gene: TRBV27
clone size: many
D gene: TRBD2
CDR3 protein: CASTPLGDYTDTQYF
CDR3 DNA: TGTGCCAGCACGCCATTGGGGGACTACACAGATACGCAGTATTTT

J gene: TRBJ2-3
V gene: TRBV27
clone size: .
D gene: .
CDR3 protein: CASSLGVFGGGSTDTQYF
CDR3 DNA: TGTGCCAGCAGTTTAGGGGTTTTTGGGGGCGGTAGCACAGATACGCAGTATTTT

J gene: TRBJ2-5
V gene: TRBV18
clone size: few
D gene: TRBD1
CDR3 protein: CASSRRGFETQYF
CDR3 DNA: TGTGCCAGCTCACGCAGGGGGTTCGAGACCCAGTACTTC

J gene: TRBJ1-1
V gene: TRBV27
clone size: .
D gene: TRBD1
CDR3 protein: CASSSTGALRAFF
CDR3 DNA: TGTGCCAGCAGTTCGACAGGGGCCTTGAGGGCTTTCTTT

J gene: TRBJ1-2
V gene: TRBV6-1
clone size: .
D gene: .
CDR3 protein: CASTTGLPRYTF
CDR3 DNA: TGTGCCAGCACCACGGGACTCCCTCGCTACACCTTC

J gene: TRBJ2-3
V gene: TRBV7-9
clone size: few
D gene: .
CDR3 protein: CASSSGTYFPDTQYF
CDR3 DNA: TGTGCCAGCAGCTCCGGGACATACTTCCCAGATACGCAGTATTTT

J gene: TRBJ2-2
V gene: TRBV5-1
clone size: few
D gene: .
CDR3 protein: CASSPYTGIEDGELFF
CDR3 DNA: TGCGCCAGCAGTCCATACACAGGGATAGAGGACGGGGAGCTGTTTTTT

J gene: TRBJ2-5
V gene: TRBV5-6
clone size: .
D gene: .
CDR3 protein: CASSLGGRETRYF
CDR3 DNA: TGTGCCAGCAGCCTGGGGGGCCGAGAGACCCGGTACTTC

J gene: TRBJ2-7
V gene: TRBV20-1
clone size: few
D gene: TRBD1
CDR3 protein: CSARQLGQETYEQYF
CDR3 DNA: TGCAGTGCTAGGCAGCTGGGACAGGAAACCTACGAGCAGTACTTC

J gene: TRBJ2-5
V gene: TRBV2
clone size: .
D gene: TRBD1
CDR3 protein: CAREAGGRETQYF
CDR3 DNA: TGTGCCAGGGAAGCAGGGGGTCGGGAGACCCAGTACTTC

J gene: TRBJ2-4
V gene: TRBV3-1
clone size: many
D gene: .
CDR3 protein: CASGETKNIQYF
CDR3 DNA: TGTGCCAGCGGTGAGACCAAAAACATTCAGTACTTC